The sequence of this T cell receptor beta chain was determined in a study of T cell responses to AZD1222 COVID-19 vaccine (dated by TCRdb to the early 2020s). In the study overall: AZD1222 recipients with second doses at about 4 weeks or about 12 weeks were pooled, because spike-specific TCR depth and breadth did not differ between schedules. TCR sequencing covered approximately 230 trial participants: 200 to 220 given two doses of AZD1222 and 26 given two doses of MenACWY control vaccine. Trial participants were enrolled by age into subgroups of 18-55, 56-69 and 70-plus years, and 148, 28 and 57 TCR-sequenced participants, respectively, were included in these subgroups.

General study outcomes and caveats: Most participants were white British and females outnumbered males, and the authors suggested that clonal diversity may have been underestimated. Because no day 14 peak-response samples were available, repertoires were characterized only after the peak T cell response. Only a handful of AZD1222 recipients were SARS-CoV-2 seropositive at baseline, limiting conclusions about previously exposed vaccinees. In the small 56-69-year group, the increase in depth fell short of significance, most likely because of low power. Reportedly, close to half of the unique spike-specific TCRs recognized epitopes lying outside the regions that are mutated in the B.1.351 and B.1.1.7 variants. After two AZD1222 doses, both the breadth and the depth of spike-specific TCRs were significantly higher than at day 0 and than in MenACWY recipients. Vaccine-associated CD4 TCRs spanned the whole spike protein, with dominant responses in regions 160-218 and 743-854.

The sample's time point label is to be understood as: baseline before first vaccination. The vaccinee samples were drawn from two UK trials, COV001 and COV002, one of which was a single-blind randomized controlled phase 2/3 trial testing AZD1222 (ChAdOx1 nCoV-19) in healthy adults. For TCRbeta chain sequencing, PBMC samples were collected from trial participants at day 0 and at day 28 after the second dose. The CDR3 regions of human TCRbeta chains were subjected to immunosequencing. The study's processing was this. TCRs in the repertoires were compared against a reference library of SARS-CoV-2-specific TCRs that had been generated with the MIRA antigen-specificity platform. Breadth meant the fraction of unique TCRs that were SARS-CoV-2-associated, whereas depth meant the fraction of total T cells that were SARS-CoV-2-associated. Using the MIRA data, every spike-specific TCR was mapped to the spike region that the TCR reacted to and assigned to either a CD4 or a CD8 class. Log10-transformed breadth and depth values were compared by one-way ANOVA with Sidak's multiple comparisons tests. In TCRdb, the immuneACCESS table is reduced to in-frame sequences with V and J assigned. These tables do not hold every clone; where another copy was compared, an unresolved V gene accounts for under half, and the others remain unexplained. V, J and clone size are taken as reported in that table, and D and trimming were inferred from the DNA itself. Here the sample has approximately 110,000 clones; 88% occur a single time. The top ten constitute about 9.1% of the sample.

Comment on this clone: Which antigen it targets is not known. No base qualities exist here, and no much larger clone lies one base off it.

For this chain, trimming is 8 bases at the V end and 4 bases at the J end, and the number of junction bases without a gene match is 3. The CDR3, from cysteine to phenylalanine, totals 12 residues. The entry retains the CDR3 DNA only, 36 bases that are in frame from base 1. In the germline V gene (reference sequence), CDR1 corresponds to GTSNPN and CDR2 to SVGIG. This sample comprised peripheral blood, obtained on day 0 of AZD1222 vaccination. The receptor was derived from an adult in good health. This chain joins TRBV30 to TRBJ1-2; 11 bases in the junction line up with TRBD1. The CDR3 in this case is CAGQGAAYGYTF. The DNA reads TGTGCCGGACAGGGGGCAGCCTATGGCTACACCTTC.